This T cell receptor (beta chain) was found in a study of shared clonotypes between healthy human individuals. Study context: Three plates were used per donor for CD4 naive, three for CD4 memory, two for CD8 naive and one for CD8 memory. Whole-study results and caveats: Naive CD4 clonotype sharing across a handful of donors was 4% to 5.5%.

Germline V gene lookup returns CDR1 LNHNV and CDR2 YYDKDF (reference sequence). The V and J ends lost 3 bases and 4 bases, in that order; junction bases with no gene match: 9. CDR3 length: 15 residues. This clone was recorded only once. What it recognizes is unknown. Assay execution took place at the deep level. Sorted-subset replicate PCR reactions contained 200 to 250 ng DNA, corresponding to around 30,000 T cell genomes. Using immunoSEQ multiplex PCR, the repertoire was profiled, and TCRdb retains in-frame clones only, with some absent. The table has fewer than 350,000 clones, around 86% seen once. The chain carries TRBV15 and TRBJ2-7; TRBD1 aligns across 7 bases. Specimen: memory CD8+ T cells sorted from blood. Described subset: CD45RO+ cells pooled with CCR7-negative TemRA cells. This receptor was taken from a man aged 18 to 30 in good health. CDR3 DNA sequence: TGTGCCACCAGCAGTCCGGGACAGAATATTTACGAGCAGTACTTC. As protein: CATSSPGQNIYEQYF.